This note documents a single T cell receptor beta chain sequence. Source study methods: How many nucleated cells were present was estimated from reference gene primer amplification. Produced via immunoSEQ multiplex PCR; TCRdb's table is partial and in-frame only. V and J calls and clone size follow that table, whereas D and trimming were derived from the DNA. The data contain about 150,000 clones, over 70% of them singletons. The data belong to a study of blood T cell repertoires in COVID-19. Turning to the study itself: The samples span acute and convalescent COVID-19 from the United States, Italy and Spain. In each case, the material was cDNA or gDNA derived from T cells, B-cell-depleted T cells, or PBMCs.

CDR3 size: 13 residues. V was pared by 6 bases and J by 8 bases, with 14 bases between. Sequencing was done on a sample of peripheral blood. This TCR came from an elderly man with acute or convalescent COVID-19. The V and J genes are TRBV12-3 or TRBV12-4 and TRBJ2-1, with D possibly being TRBD2 (6 bases). This chain's CDR3 is CASRNEGGDEQFF. CDR3 sequence (DNA): TGTGCCAGCAGAAACGAGGGAGGCGATGAGCAGTTCTTC.